The 4 T cell receptor beta chains in this list originate from one sample, sequenced in a study of regulatory T cells in long-lasting Graves disease. Arm-PCR of CDR3 regions and iRepertoire HTBI primers were used to build TCR beta libraries. TCRdb re-called the multiplex PCR reads through MiXCR, storing one row per CDR3 protein. Of 250,000 to 400,000 distinct CDR3 sequences detected, over 15% appear once; the ten largest clones hold about two fifths. Sample time point: newly diagnosed GD, antithyroid drugs for less than 3 months. PBMC RNA was the source of the TCR library. The sequences come from peripheral blood mononuclear cells (PBMCs), collected at new diagnosis, from a patient treated with antithyroid drugs. These receptor sequences come from a female donor with Graves disease.

This clonotype was seen ten or more times. This chain connects TRBV11-2 to TRBJ2-7, with TRBD1 matching 7 bases. Germline CDR1 and CDR2: SGHAT and FQNNGV. This CDR3 comprises 14 residues. J lost 4 bases, V lost 5 bases, and 8 bases had no gene match. CDR3 in amino acids: CASSPRDSFYEQYF. The CDR3 nucleotides are TGTGCCAGCAGCCCCCGGGACAGCTTTTACGAGCAGTACTTC.

Remarks on this clonotype: This likely reflects a read error, since a far larger clone is one base away. The CDR3 loop reads CASTYPTGAASGNGGSYIEQFF. The CDR3 nucleotides are TGTGCCAGCACCTATCCGACAGGGGCTGCTAGCGGGAACGGAGGATCCTACATTGAGCAGTTCTTC. This chain connects TRBV11-1 to TRBJ2-1; maybe TRBD2 (9 bases). This CDR3 is 22 amino acids long. Looked up from germline, CDR1 is SGHAT and CDR2 is FQDESV (reference sequence). The entire variable domain, with the rest obtained from reference TRBV11-1 and TRBJ2-1, is as follows: EAEVAQSPRYKITEKSQAVAFWCDPISGHATLYWYRQILGQGPELLVQFQDESVVDDSQLPKDRFSAERLKGVDSTLKIQPAELGDSAMYLCASTYPTGAASGNGGSYIEQFFGPGTRLTVL.

This clonotype came up a few times. V and J are TRBV4-1 and TRBJ2-5; no reliable D call. With 1 base removed from V and 5 bases from J, the gap between germline ends came to 8 bases. CDR3 size: 13 residues. In germline, CDR1 is MGHRA, CDR2 YSYEKL. CDR3 bases: TGCGCCAGCAGCCAAGGATTGGGGGAGACCCAGTACTTC. Protein: CASSQGLGETQYF.

The rearrangement links TRBV3-1 to TRBJ2-7, with 8 bases aligning to TRBD1. Germline V CDR1 and CDR2: LGHDT, YNNKEL (reference sequence). The CDR3 runs 16 residues. V dropped 3 bases and J dropped 5; count of bases not matched to a gene: 12. The CDR3 reads CASSHSPGQVSNEQYF. In DNA form, the CDR3 reads TGTGCCAGCAGCCATTCTCCGGGACAGGTATCCAACGAGCAGTACTTC.